This entry features one TCR beta chain sequence. Its antigen is unidentified. Across a few donor pairs, the naive, memory, effector memory and TEMRA subsets were sequenced without stimulation. This specimen belongs to a study of siplizumab effects on memory and regulatory T cells. Findings of the study overall: Unstimulated subsets contained matches for only a minor fraction of alloreactive clones.

Each sample had 9.3 x 10^4 or so TCR templates assayed. The repertoire was sequenced with immunoSEQ multiplex PCR; TCRdb's copy has only in-frame clones and lacks some. The sample lists around 7,400 clones, more than 60% occurring once. The receptor's source is a human donor in good health. Input material: effector memory CD8+ T cells sorted from blood. Subset denoted: unstimulated CD8+ effector memory T cells.

CDR3 coding DNA: TGTGCCAGCAGCAAAGTACAGAGCTCCTACGAGCAGTACTTC. Residues: CASSKVQSSYEQYF. The rearrangement joins TRBV21-1 to TRBJ2-7; whether TRBD1, the table's D call, matches the DNA was not checked. TRBV21-1 is listed as a pseudogene. The CDR3 totals 14 residues.